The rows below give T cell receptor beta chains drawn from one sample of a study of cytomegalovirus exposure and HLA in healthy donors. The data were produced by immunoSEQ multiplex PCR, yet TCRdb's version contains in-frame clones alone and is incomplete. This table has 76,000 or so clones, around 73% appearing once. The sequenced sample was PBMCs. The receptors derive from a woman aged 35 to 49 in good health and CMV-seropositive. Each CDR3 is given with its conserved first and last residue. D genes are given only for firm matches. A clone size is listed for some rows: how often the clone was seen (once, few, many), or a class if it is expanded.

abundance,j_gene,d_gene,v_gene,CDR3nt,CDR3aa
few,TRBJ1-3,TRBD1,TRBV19,TGTGCCTGTATGGGCACCGTTGGGACAGGGATTGGAAACACCATATATTTT,CACMGTVGTGIGNTIYF
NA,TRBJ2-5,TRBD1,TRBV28,TGTGCCAGCGGCCCGACCGGGACAGGGCCCTCGGAGACCCAGTACTTC,CASGPTGTGPSETQYF
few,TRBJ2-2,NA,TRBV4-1,TGCGCCAGCCGGAGTAGGGGTCTGAACACCGGGGAGCTGTTTTTT,CASRSRGLNTGELFF
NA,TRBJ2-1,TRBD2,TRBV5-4,TGTGCCAGCAGCCCCTACACTAGCGCCCCCCACAATGAGCAGTTCTTC,CASSPYTSAPHNEQFF
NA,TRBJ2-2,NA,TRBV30,TGTGCCTGGAGTGTAGGGTTTATCAGGGCGGCCGGGGAGCTGTTTTTT,CAWSVGFIRAAGELFF
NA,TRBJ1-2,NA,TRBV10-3,TGTGCCATCGATGGGGGCGAGGGCTATGGCTACACCTTC,CAIDGGEGYGYTF
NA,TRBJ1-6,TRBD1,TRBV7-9,TGTGCCAGCAGCTTTCCGGGACAGGGGAATTCACCCCTCCACTTT,CASSFPGQGNSPLHF
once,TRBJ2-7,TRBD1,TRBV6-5,TGTGCCAGCAGTCCGACAGGGGACGAAAACGAGCAGTACTTC,CASSPTGDENEQYF
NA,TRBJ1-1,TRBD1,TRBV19,TGTGCCAGTAGTATAGGGACAGGGGGCTATACGAACACTGAAGCTTTCTTT,CASSIGTGGYTNTEAFF
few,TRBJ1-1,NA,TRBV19,TGTGCCAGTAGTATAACCAGGAACACTGAAGCTTTCTTT,CASSITRNTEAFF
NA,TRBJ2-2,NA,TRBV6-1,TGTGCCAGCAGCCCGAGGGTCATAAACACCGGGGAGCTGTTTTTT,CASSPRVINTGELFF
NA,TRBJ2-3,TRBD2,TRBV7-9,TGTGCCAGCAGCTCTAGCGGGGGGCGAACAGGCACGCAGTATTTT,CASSSSGGRTGTQYF
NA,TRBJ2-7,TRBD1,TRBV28,TGTGCCAGCAGCCTCCCCGGGACAGGGCGCTACGAGCAGTACTTC,CASSLPGTGRYEQYF
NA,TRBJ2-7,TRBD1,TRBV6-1,TGTGCCAGCAGCCGGGACAGGGGCCACGAGCAGTACTTC,CASSRDRGHEQYF
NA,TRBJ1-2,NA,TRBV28,TGTGCCAGCAGCTCGGGATTGCCCTATGGCTACACCTTC,CASSSGLPYGYTF
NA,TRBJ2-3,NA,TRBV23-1,TGCGCCAGCAGTCAGACAGAAAGGACGCAGTATTTT,CASSQTERTQYF
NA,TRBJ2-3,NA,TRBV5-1,TGCGCCAGCGGACCTATTACGGGGACAGATACGCAGTATTTT,CASGPITGTDTQYF
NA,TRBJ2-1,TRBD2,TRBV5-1,TGCGCCAGCAGCTCCTACCCCCCTAGCGGGGGGGCCAGGTCGGACAATGAGCAGTTCTTC,CASSSYPPSGGARSDNEQFF
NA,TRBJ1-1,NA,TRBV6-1,TGTGCCAGCAGTGACGGAGGGTTATCCTATGAAGCTTTCTTT,CASSDGGLSYEAFF
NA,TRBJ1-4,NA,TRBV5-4,TGTGCCAGCAGCCTCGGGTATGGTAATGAAAAACTGTTTTTT,CASSLGYGNEKLFF
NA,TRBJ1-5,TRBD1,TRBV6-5,TGTGCCAGCGGTGGAGACAGGGGGGACAATCAGCCCCAGCATTTT,CASGGDRGDNQPQHF
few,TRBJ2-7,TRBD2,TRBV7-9,TGTGCCAGCAGCACGGGACTAGCGGGGCCCTACGAGCAGTACTTC,CASSTGLAGPYEQYF
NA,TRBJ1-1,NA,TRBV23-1,TGCGCCAGCAGTCAATTTGGGGGCCATCGCCCTGAAGCTTTCTTT,CASSQFGGHRPEAFF
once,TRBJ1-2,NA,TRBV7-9,TGTGCCAGCAGCTTAGAATCTGGCAGGGTGAATGGCTACACCTTC,CASSLESGRVNGYTF
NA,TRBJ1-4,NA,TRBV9,TGTGCCAGCAGCGCGCTCGGGGAGAATGAAAAACTGTTTTTT,CASSALGENEKLFF
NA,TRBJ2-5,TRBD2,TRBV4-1,TGCGCCAGCAGCCTAGCTAGCGGGGGGGACACGATTTATATCCAGTACTTC,CASSLASGGDTIYIQYF
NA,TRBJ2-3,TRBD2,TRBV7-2,TGTGCCAGCAGCTTAGCCCTAGCGGGGACGCAGTATTTT,CASSLALAGTQYF
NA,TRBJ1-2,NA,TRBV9,TGTGCCAGCAGCGTAGGCGAAGGGACACAAGGCTACACCTTC,CASSVGEGTQGYTF
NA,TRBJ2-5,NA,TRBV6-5,TGTGCCAGCAGTTCGGGACTCCGGGAGACCCAGTACTTC,CASSSGLRETQYF
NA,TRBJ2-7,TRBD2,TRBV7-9,TGTGCCAGCAGCTCGTGGACTAGCGGGGGCCTCTTAGAGCAGTACTTC,CASSSWTSGGLLEQYF
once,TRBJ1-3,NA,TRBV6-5,TGTGCCAGCAGTTACTCCGGGGATGGGTCTGGAAACACCATATATTTT,CASSYSGDGSGNTIYF
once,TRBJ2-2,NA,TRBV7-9,TGTGCCAGCAGCCCGGACGGGGGGCGGACCGGGGAGCTGTTTTTT,CASSPDGGRTGELFF
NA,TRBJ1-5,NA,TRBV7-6,TGTGCCAGCAGCTTAGATGGAACAGGGATGGATCAGCCCCAGCATTTT,CASSLDGTGMDQPQHF
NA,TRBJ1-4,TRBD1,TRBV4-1,TGCGCCAGCAGTCCACTCCCGGGACAGGCTAATGAAAAACTGTTTTTT,CASSPLPGQANEKLFF
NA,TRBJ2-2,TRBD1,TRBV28,TGTGCCAGCAGTTTATACGGGTCGACAGGGACGAACACCGGGGAGCTGTTTTTT,CASSLYGSTGTNTGELFF
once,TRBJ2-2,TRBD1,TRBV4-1,TGCGCCAGCAGCCAGGGACAGGGGGGCTGGCGGGGATACACCGGGGAGCTGTTTTTT,CASSQGQGGWRGYTGELFF
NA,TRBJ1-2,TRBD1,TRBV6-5,TGTGCCAGCAGTCTTACACAGGGGACCTTTTATGGCTACACCTTC,CASSLTQGTFYGYTF
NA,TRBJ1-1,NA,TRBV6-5,TGTGCCAGCCACCCACCGCAGGGCGACACTGAAGCTTTCTTT,CASHPPQGDTEAFF
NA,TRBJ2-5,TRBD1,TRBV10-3,TGTGCCACCGCGGGACAGGGCGGAGAGACCCAGTACTTC,CATAGQGGETQYF
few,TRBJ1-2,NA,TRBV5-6,TGTGCCAGCAGCTCCACGGAGGGGAGGCTTAGGTATGGCTACACCTTC,CASSSTEGRLRYGYTF
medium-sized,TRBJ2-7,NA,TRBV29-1,TGCAGCGTTCGCAGGGGAGACTACGAGCAGTACTTC,CSVRRGDYEQYF
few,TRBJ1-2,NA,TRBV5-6,TGTGCCAGCAGCTTGGGAACAGGCTCTAACTATGGCTACACCTTC,CASSLGTGSNYGYTF
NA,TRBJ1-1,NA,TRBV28,TGTGCCAGCAGGGAACGAGGGAGGGTGGCTTTCTTT,CASRERGRVAFF
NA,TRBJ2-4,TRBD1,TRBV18,TGTGCCAGCTCACCACGGGCAGGGGGCATGGACATTCAGTACTTC,CASSPRAGGMDIQYF
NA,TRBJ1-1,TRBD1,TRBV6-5,TGTGCCAGCAGTGGACAGGGAAGGACTGAAGCTTTCTTT,CASSGQGRTEAFF
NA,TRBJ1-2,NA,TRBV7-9,TGTGCCAGCAGCTTAGAGCCCCAGGATGGCTACACCTTC,CASSLEPQDGYTF
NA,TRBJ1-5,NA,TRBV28,TGTGCCAGCAGTTTCGGGAACCCCAATCAGCCCCAGCATTTT,CASSFGNPNQPQHF
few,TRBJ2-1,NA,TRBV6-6,TGTGCCAGCAGTTACCCTGGCGGTGAGCAGTTCTTC,CASSYPGGEQFF
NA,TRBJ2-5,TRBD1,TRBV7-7,TGTGCCAGCAGCTCCTACCGGGACAGGGGTCTAGAGACCCAGTACTTC,CASSSYRDRGLETQYF
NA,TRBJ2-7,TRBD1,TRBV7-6,TGTGCCAGCAGCACGACAGGGGTAACCTACGAGCAGTACTTC,CASSTTGVTYEQYF
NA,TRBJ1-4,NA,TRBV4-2,TGTGCCAGCAGCCAAGAGGGGACAACAACTAATGAAAAACTGTTTTTT,CASSQEGTTTNEKLFF
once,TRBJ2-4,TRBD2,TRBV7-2,TGTGCCAGCAGTTTCGGGACTAGCAGTAACATTCAGTACTTC,CASSFGTSSNIQYF
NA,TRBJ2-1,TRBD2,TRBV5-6,TGTGCCAGCAGCTTATCCGGGGGGGCCTACAATGAGCAGTTCTTC,CASSLSGGAYNEQFF
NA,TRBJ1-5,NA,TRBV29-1,TGCAGCGTTGGGCTCGGGGGGAGCAATCAGCCCCAGCATTTT,CSVGLGGSNQPQHF
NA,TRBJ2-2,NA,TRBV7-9,TGTGCCAGCAGCGCGGGACAGAGGGCTAGGGCCGGGGAGCTGTTTTTT,CASSAGQRARAGELFF
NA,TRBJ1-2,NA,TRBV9,TGTGCCAGCAGCGACAGGGAAAACTATGGCTACACCTTC,CASSDRENYGYTF
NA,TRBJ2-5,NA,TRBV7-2,TGTGCCAGCAGCTCGACCGGGGGAGAGACCCAGTACTTC,CASSSTGGETQYF
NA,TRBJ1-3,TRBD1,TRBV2,TGTGCCAGCACCTGGGACAGCGGAACCTCTGGAAACACCATATATTTT,CASTWDSGTSGNTIYF